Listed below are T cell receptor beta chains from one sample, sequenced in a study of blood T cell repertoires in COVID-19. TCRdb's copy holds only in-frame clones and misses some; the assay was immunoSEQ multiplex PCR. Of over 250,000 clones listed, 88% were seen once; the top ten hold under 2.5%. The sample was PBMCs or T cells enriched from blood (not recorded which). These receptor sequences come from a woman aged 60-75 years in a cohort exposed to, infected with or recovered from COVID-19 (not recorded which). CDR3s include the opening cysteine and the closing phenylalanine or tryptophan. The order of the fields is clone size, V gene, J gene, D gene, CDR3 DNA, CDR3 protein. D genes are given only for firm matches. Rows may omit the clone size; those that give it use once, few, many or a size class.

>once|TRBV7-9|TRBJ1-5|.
TGTGCCAGCAGCTCGTCCGACGGGGGCAATCAGCCCCAGCATTTT
CASSSSDGGNQPQHF
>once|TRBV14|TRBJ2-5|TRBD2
TGTGCCAGCAGCCAGGGACTAGCGGGAACCAGAGAGACCCAGTACTTC
CASSQGLAGTRETQYF
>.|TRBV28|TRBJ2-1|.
TGTGCCAGCAGCCCTTGGCGGGGCGACTACAATGAGCAGTTCTTC
CASSPWRGDYNEQFF
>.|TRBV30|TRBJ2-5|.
TGTGCCTGGAGTCCCCATCGACAGGGACTCCAAGAGACCCAGTACTTC
CAWSPHRQGLQETQYF
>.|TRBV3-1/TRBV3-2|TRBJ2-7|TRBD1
TGTGCCAGCAGCTCCACAAAGGACAGGGGCGAACGAGGGATCTACGAGCAGTACTTC
CASSSTKDRGERGIYEQYF
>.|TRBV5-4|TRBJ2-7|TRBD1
TGTGCCAGCAGCTGGACAGGGTCCTACGAGCAGTACTTC
CASSWTGSYEQYF
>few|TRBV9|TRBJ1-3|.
TGTGCCAGCAGCGCCTCGGACAGCTCTGGAAACACCATATATTTT
CASSASDSSGNTIYF
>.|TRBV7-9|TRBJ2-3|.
TGTGCCAGCAGCTTCCGGGGAAGCACAGATACGCAGTATTTT
CASSFRGSTDTQYF
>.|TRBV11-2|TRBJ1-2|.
TGTGCCAGCAGCTTAATAGCAACGAACTATGGCTACACCTTC
CASSLIATNYGYTF
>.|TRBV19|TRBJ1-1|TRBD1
TGTGCCAGTAGTACCAGACAGGGAATGGGGAACACTGAAGCTTTCTTT
CASSTRQGMGNTEAFF
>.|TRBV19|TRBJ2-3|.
TGTGCCAGTAGTCCGGAGCTCGGGATTGGTACGCAGTATTTT
CASSPELGIGTQYF
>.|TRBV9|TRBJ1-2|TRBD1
TGTGCCAGCAGCGTATCCCTACAGGGGGCAGGAAACTATGGCTACACCTTC
CASSVSLQGAGNYGYTF
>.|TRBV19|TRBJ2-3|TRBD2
TGTGCCAGTAGTGCCGGACTAGCGGCGCAGTATTTT
CASSAGLAAQYF
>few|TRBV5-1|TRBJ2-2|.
TGCGCCAGCAGCTTACTCAGGTCCGACGGGGAGCTGTTTTTT
CASSLLRSDGELFF
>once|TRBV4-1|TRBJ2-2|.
TGCGCCAGCAGCCAAGGGGGTAGTGGGACAATGAACGGGGAGCTGTTTTTT
CASSQGGSGTMNGELFF
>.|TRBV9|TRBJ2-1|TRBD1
TGTGCCAGCAGCCCCGGGACAGGGGCCGCCTCAGTGCAGTTCTTC
CASSPGTGAASVQFF
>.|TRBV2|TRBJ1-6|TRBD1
TGTGCCATCGCCAGGGGGCGCCTGGATTCACCCCTCCACTTT
CAIARGRLDSPLHF
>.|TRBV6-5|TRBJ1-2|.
TGTGCCAGCAGTACAGAAGATACTAACTATGGCTACACCTTC
CASSTEDTNYGYTF
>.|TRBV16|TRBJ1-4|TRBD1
TGTGCCAGCAGCTTACAGGGGGAAAAACTGTTTTTT
CASSLQGEKLFF
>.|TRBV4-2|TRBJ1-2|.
TGTGCCAGCAGCCTAAGACAGGTCGAGGATGGCTACACCTTC
CASSLRQVEDGYTF
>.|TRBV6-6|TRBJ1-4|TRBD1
TGTGCCAGCAGTTTCGACAGGGGGGATGAAAAACTGTTTTTT
CASSFDRGDEKLFF
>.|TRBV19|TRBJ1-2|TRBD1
TGTGCCAGTAGTAGGGACAGTCATAACTATGGCTACACCTTC
CASSRDSHNYGYTF
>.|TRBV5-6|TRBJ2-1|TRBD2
TGTGCCAGCAGCTTGGGGACTAGCGGCTACAATGAGCAGTTCTTC
CASSLGTSGYNEQFF
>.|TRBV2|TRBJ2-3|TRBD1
TGTGCCAGCAGACGAAAGACAGGGGGTGGCACAGATACGCAGTATTTT
CASRRKTGGGTDTQYF
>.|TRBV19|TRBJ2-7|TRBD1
TGTGCCAGTACCCGGACAGGGTACGACGAGCAGTACTTC
CASTRTGYDEQYF
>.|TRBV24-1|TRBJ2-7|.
TGTGCCACCAGTGACCCGTCAGGGGCCCCAGGGGAGCAGTACTTC
CATSDPSGAPGEQYF
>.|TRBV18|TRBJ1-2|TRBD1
TGTGCCAGCTCACCAGCGGGACCCACAGGGGTGAGCTATGGCTACACCTTC
CASSPAGPTGVSYGYTF
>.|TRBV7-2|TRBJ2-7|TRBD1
TGTGCCAGCAGCTTAGCCCCTGGGACAGGCTACGAGCAGTACTTC
CASSLAPGTGYEQYF
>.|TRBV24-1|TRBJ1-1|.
TGTGCCACCAGTGATACCGCCCGGGGGGCCACTGAAGCTTTCTTT
CATSDTARGATEAFF
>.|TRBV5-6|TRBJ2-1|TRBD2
TGTGCCAGCAGCTTCCAGCGGGAAAAGGGCAATGAGCAGTTCTTC
CASSFQREKGNEQFF
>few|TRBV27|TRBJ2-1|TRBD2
TGTGCCAGTAGCGGGAGTAGGACCTACACGCATGAGCAGTTCTTC
CASSGSRTYTHEQFF
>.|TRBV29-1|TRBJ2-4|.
TGCAGCGTGGGGACTTACGCCAAAAACATTCAGTACTTC
CSVGTYAKNIQYF
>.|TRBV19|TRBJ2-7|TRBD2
TGTGCCAGTGCGAGCGGGAGGGGGTTCTACGAGCAGTACTTC
CASASGRGFYEQYF
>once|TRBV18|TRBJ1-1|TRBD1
TGTGCCAGCTCATCCGACAGGGGGCGAGGGGGAACTGAAGCTTTCTTT
CASSSDRGRGGTEAFF
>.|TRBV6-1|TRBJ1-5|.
TGTGCCAGCAGTGAATCTACAGGGTCGCAATATAGCAATCAGCCCCAGCATTTT
CASSESTGSQYSNQPQHF
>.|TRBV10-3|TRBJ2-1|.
TGTGCCATCAGTAGGGGTGAATCCTACAATGAGCAGTTCTTC
CAISRGESYNEQFF
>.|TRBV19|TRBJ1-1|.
TGTGCCAGTAGCATCCAACAGGGAATGAGGCCTGAAGCTTTCTTT
CASSIQQGMRPEAFF
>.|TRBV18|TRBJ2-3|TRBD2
TGTGCCAGCTCACCACGACTAGCGGGCCAAAGCACAGATACGCAGTATTTT
CASSPRLAGQSTDTQYF
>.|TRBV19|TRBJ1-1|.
TGTGCCAGTAGTACAGGGGTTAAGGTGAACACTGAAGCTTTCTTT
CASSTGVKVNTEAFF
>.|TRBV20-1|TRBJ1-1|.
TGCAGTGCCACCCCGGACACTGAAGCTTTCTTT
CSATPDTEAFF
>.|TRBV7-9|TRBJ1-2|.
TGTGCCAGCAGCTTAGATCGGCAGGGACTAACTAACTATGGCTACACCTTC
CASSLDRQGLTNYGYTF
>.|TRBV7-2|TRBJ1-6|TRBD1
TGTGCCAGCAGCTCCGGGACAGGGAACTCACCCCTCCACTTT
CASSSGTGNSPLHF
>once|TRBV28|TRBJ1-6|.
TGTGCCAGCAGTTTATCGCGGTCACCCCTCCACTTT
CASSLSRSPLHF
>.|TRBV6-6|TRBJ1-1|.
TGTGCCAGCAGTTCCCGGGGAGGGGGGGATGAAGCTTTCTTT
CASSSRGGGDEAFF
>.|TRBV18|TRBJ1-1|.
TGTGCCAGCTCACCAGGGAGGGAGGATGGGAACACTGAAGCTTTCTTT
CASSPGREDGNTEAFF
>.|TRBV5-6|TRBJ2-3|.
TGTGCCAGCAGCTTGTTGCTTACTAGCACAGATACGCAGTATTTT
CASSLLLTSTDTQYF
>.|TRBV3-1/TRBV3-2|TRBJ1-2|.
TGTGCCAGCAGCCAAGACCCAGGATCTTTAAGTGGCTACACCTTC
CASSQDPGSLSGYTF
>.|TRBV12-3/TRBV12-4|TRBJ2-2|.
TGTGCCAGCAGTACGGGTTCCGGGGAGCTGTTTTTT
CASSTGSGELFF
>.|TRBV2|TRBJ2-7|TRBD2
TGTGCCAGCAGTGGGGGGACTAGCGGGTTCGTCGAGCAGTACTTC
CASSGGTSGFVEQYF
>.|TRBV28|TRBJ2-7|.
TGTGCCAGCAGTTTAGGTGACATCCTTTACGAGCAGTACTTC
CASSLGDILYEQYF
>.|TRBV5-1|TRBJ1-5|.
TGCGCCAGCAGCTTGGACTCCCTTAGCAATCAGCCCCAGCATTTT
CASSLDSLSNQPQHF
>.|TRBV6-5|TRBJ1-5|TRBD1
TGTGCCAGCAGTTTTGACAGGGGAAGAGGTCAGCCCCAGCATTTT
CASSFDRGRGQPQHF